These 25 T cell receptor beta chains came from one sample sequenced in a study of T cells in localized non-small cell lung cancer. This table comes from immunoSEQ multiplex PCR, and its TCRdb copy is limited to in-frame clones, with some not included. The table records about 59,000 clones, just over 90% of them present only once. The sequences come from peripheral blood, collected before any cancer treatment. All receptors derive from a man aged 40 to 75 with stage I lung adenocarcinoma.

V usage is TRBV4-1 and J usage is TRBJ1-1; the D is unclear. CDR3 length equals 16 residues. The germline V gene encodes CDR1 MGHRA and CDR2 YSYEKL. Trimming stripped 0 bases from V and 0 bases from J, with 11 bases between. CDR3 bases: TGCGCCAGCAGCCAAGAGGCGCAGGCCTTGAACACTGAAGCTTTCTTT. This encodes CASSQEAQALNTEAFF.

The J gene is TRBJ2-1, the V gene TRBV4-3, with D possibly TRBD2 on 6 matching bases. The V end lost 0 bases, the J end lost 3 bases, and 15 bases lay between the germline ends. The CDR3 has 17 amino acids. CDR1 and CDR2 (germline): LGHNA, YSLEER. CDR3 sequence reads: CASSQEGASAVYNEQFF. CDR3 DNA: TGCGCCAGCAGCCAAGAGGGCGCTAGCGCGGTCTACAATGAGCAGTTCTTC.

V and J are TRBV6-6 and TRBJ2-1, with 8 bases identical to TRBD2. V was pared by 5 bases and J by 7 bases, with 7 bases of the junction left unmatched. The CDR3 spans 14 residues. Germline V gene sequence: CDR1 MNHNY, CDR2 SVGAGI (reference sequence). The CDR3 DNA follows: TGTGCCAGCAGTGGGTCTCGGGGGGGGAATGAGCAGTTCTTC. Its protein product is CASSGSRGGNEQFF.

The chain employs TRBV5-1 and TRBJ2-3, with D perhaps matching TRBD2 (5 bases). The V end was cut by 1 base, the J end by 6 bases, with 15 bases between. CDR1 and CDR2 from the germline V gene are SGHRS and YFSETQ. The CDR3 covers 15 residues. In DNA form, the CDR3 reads TGCGCCAGCAGCTTGAGCCTAGCCCGCGCTGATACGCAGTATTTT. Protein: CASSLSLARADTQYF.

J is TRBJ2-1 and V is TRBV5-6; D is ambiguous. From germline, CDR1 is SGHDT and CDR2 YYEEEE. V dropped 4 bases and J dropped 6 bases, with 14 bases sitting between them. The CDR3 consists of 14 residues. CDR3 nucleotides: TGTGCCAGCAGCCCTGAGCACATACTCAATGAGCAGTTCTTC. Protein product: CASSPEHILNEQFF.

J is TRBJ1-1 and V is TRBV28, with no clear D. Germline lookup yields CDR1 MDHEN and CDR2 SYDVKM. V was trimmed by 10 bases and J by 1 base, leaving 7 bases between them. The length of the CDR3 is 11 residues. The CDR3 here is CATTENTEAFF. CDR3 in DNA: TGTGCCACCACAGAGAACACTGAAGCTTTCTTT.

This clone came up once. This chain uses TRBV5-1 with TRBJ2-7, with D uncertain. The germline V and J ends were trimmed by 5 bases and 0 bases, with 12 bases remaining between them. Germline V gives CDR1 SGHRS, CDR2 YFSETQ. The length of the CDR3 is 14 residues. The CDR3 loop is CASRLDASSYEQYF. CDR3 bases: TGCGCCAGCAGGCTGGACGCTAGCTCCTACGAGCAGTACTTC.

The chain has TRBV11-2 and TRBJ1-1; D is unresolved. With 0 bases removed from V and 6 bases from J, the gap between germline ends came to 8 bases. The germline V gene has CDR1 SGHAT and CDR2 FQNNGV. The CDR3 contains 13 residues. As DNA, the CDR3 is TGTGCCAGCAGCTTAGATATCGATTCTGAAGCTTTCTTT. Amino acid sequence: CASSLDIDSEAFF.

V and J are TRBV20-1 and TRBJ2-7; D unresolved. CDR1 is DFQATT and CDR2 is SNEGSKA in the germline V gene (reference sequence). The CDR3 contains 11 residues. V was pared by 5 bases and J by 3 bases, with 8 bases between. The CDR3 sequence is CSAPAGYEQYF. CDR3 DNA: TGCAGTGCTCCCGCCGGCTACGAGCAGTACTTC.

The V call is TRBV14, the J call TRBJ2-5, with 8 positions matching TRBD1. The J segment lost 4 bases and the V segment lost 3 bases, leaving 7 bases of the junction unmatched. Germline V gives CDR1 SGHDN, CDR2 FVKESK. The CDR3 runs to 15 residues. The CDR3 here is CASSHRQGLGETQYF. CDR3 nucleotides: TGTGCCAGCAGCCACAGACAGGGGCTCGGAGAGACCCAGTACTTC.

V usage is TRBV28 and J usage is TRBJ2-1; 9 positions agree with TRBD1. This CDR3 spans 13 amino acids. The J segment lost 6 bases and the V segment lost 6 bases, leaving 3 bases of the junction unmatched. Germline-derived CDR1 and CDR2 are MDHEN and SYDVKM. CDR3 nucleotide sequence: TGTGCCAGCAGGAGACAGGGGGGCAATGAGCAGTTCTTC. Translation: CASRRQGGNEQFF.

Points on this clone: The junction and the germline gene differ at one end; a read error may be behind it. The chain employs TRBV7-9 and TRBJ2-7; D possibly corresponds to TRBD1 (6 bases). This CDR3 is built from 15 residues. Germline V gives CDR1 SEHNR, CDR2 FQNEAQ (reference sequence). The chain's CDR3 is CASSQYRDISYEQYF. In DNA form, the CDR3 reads TGCGCCAGCAGCCAATACCGGGACATTTCCTACGAGCAGTACTTC. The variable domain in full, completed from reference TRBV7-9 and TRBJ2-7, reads DTGVSQNPRHKITKRGQNVTFRCDPISEHNRLYWYRQTLGQGPEFLTYFQNEAQLEKSRLLSDRFSAERPKGSFSTLEIQRTEQGDSAMYLCASSQYRDISYEQYFGPGTRLTVT.

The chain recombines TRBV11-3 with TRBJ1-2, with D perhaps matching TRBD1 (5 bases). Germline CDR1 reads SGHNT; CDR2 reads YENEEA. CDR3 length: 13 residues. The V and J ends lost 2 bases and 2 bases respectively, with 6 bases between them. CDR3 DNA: TGTGCCAGCAGCTTACGGGGGAACTATGGCTACACCTTC. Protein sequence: CASSLRGNYGYTF.

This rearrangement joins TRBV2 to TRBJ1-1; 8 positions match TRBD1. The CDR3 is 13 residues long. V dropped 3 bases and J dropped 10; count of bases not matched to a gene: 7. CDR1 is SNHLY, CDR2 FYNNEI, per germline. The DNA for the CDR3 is TGTGCCAGCAGTGATGGACAGGGAGTAAGAGCTTTCTTT. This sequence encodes CASSDGQGVRAFF.

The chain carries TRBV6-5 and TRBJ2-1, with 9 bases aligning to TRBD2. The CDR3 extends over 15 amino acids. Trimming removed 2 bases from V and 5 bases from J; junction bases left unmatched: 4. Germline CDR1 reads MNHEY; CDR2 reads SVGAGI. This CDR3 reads CASSYAGTSHNEQFF. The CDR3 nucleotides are TGTGCCAGCAGTTACGCCGGGACTAGCCACAATGAGCAGTTCTTC.

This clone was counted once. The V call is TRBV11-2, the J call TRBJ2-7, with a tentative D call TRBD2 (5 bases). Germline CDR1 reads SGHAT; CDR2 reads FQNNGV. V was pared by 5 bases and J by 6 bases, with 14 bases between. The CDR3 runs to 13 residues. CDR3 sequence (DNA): TGTGCCAGCAGCCGGCCCGGCGGGTCCGAGCAGTACTTC. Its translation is CASSRPGGSEQYF.

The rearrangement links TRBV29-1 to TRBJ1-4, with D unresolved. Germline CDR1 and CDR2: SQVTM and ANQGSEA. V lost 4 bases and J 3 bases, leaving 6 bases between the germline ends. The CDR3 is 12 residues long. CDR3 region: CSVGRPNEKLFF. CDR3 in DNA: TGCAGCGTTGGGAGGCCTAATGAAAAACTGTTTTTT.

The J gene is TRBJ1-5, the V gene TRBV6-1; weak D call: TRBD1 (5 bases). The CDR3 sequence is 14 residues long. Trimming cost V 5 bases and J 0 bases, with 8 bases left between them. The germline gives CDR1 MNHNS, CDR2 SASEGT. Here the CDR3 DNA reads TGTGCCAGCAGTCGGGACTTTAGCAATCAGCCCCAGCATTTT. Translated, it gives CASSRDFSNQPQHF.

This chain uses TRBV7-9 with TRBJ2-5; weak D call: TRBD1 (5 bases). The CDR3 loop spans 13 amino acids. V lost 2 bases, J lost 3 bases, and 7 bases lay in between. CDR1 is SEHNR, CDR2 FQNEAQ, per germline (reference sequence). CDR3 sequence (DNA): TGTGCCAGCAGCTTACCAGGGAAAGAGACCCAGTACTTC. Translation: CASSLPGKETQYF.

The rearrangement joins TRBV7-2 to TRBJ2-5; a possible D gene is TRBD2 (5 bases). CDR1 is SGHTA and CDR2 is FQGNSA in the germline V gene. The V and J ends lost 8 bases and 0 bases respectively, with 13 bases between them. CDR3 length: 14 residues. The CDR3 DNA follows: TGTGCCAGCGAAGACCCGGGGAACCAAGAGACCCAGTACTTC. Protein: CASEDPGNQETQYF.

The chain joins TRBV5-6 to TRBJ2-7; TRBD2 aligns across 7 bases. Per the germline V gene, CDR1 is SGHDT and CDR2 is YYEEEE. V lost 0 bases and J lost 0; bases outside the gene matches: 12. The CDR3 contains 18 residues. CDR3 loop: CASSLDGGSIVTSYEQYF. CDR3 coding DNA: TGTGCCAGCAGCTTGGATGGCGGGAGTATTGTCACCTCCTACGAGCAGTACTTC. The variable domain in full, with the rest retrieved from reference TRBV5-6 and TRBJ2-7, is DAGVTQSPTHLIKTRGQQVTLRCSPKSGHDTVSWYQQALGQGPQFIFQYYEEEERQRGNFPDRFSGHQFPNYSSELNVNALLLGDSALYLCASSLDGGSIVTSYEQYFGPGTRLTVT.

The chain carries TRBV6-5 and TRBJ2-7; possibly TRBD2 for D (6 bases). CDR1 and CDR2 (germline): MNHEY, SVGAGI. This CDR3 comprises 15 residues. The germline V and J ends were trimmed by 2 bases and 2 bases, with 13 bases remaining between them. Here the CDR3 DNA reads TGTGCCAGCAGTTACACGATTGGGGGGACCTACGAGCAGTACTTC. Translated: CASSYTIGGTYEQYF.

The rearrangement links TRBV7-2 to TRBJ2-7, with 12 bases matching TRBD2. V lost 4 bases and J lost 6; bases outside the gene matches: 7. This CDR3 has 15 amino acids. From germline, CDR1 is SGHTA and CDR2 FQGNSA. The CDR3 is CASSSLAGGVTEQYF. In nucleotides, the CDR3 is TGTGCCAGCAGCTCTCTAGCGGGAGGGGTTACCGAGCAGTACTTC.

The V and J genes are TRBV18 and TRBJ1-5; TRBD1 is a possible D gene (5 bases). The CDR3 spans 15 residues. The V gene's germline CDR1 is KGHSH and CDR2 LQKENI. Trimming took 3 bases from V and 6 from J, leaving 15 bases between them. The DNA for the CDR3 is TGTGCCAGCTCACCGTCCTGGGGCAGGGTTCAGCCCCAGCATTTT. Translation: CASSPSWGRVQPQHF. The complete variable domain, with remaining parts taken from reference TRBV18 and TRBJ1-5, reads NAGVMQNPRHLVRRRGQEARLRCSPMKGHSHVYWYRQLPEEGLKFMVYLQKENIIDESGMPKERFSAEFPKEGPSILRIQQVVRGDSAAYFCASSPSWGRVQPQHFGDGTRLSIL.

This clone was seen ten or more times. In nucleotides, the CDR3 is TGTGCCAGCAGTGACGGGACAGGAGATAACTATGGCTACACCTTC. Its translation is CASSDGTGDNYGYTF. The V call is TRBV6-4, the J call TRBJ1-2; 8 nucleotides line up with TRBD1. V dropped 2 bases and J dropped 1; count of bases not matched to a gene: 3. CDR1 is MRHNA and CDR2 is SNTAGT in the germline V gene. This CDR3 has 15 amino acids.